This T cell receptor (beta chain) was captured in a study of a mutant IDH1 vaccine in newly diagnosed glioma. The time point was: baseline, week 1 (first vaccination visit). Described treatment: pre-vaccination baseline after standard-of-care therapy. New IDH1-mutant, ATRX-lost WHO grade 3 or 4 astrocytomas occurred in donors. The data were produced by immunoSEQ multiplex PCR, yet TCRdb's version contains in-frame clones alone and is incomplete. The repertoire holds approximately 70,000 clones, approximately 85% seen once, with around 8.8% in the top ten. The CDR3 has 16 residues. The ends lost 0 bases at V and 5 bases at J; junction bases unmatched: 6. CDR1 LGHNA and CDR2 YNFKEQ come from the germline V gene.

The V call is TRBV4-2, the J call TRBJ2-3; 9 nucleotides align to TRBD2. This TCR was recovered from a man aged 45-60 years with glioma. This sample comprised PBMCs, obtained from a glioma patient treated with radiotherapy, temozolomide or both. CDR3 in DNA: TGTGCCAGCAGCCAAGAGACGCGGGGGGGCATAGATACGCAGTATTTT. Translating it yields CASSQETRGGIDTQYF.